A single sample gave rise to the 29 T cell receptor beta chains below, sequenced in a study of OX40 agonist ivuxolimab in advanced cancers. The library was produced with the immunoSEQ multiplex PCR assay. TCRdb holds this immuneACCESS table with in-frame rearrangements only. Some clones are missing; in checked studies, unresolved V genes explain under half, and the rest has no known cause. In all, the sample holds about 54,000 clones, and around 90% of those were seen once. The biggest ten clones account for about 9% of the sample. Here the sequenced sample was CD4+ or CD8+ T cells sorted from blood, taken in a trial of the OX40 agonist ivuxolimab. The receptors were gathered from an adult with an advanced solid tumor such as melanoma, head and neck, liver or kidney cancer.

Only one count was recorded for this clone. The genes are TRBV9 and TRBJ2-7, with 15 positions matching TRBD2. The V and J ends lost 2 bases and 5 bases, in that order; junction bases with no gene match: 11. Germline CDR1 is SGDLS and CDR2 is YYNGEE. There are 18 residues in the CDR3. CDR3 nucleotides: TGTGCCAGCAGCGTCGCCGGGACTAGCGGGAGGCCCTTTGACGAGCAGTACTTC. This codes for CASSVAGTSGRPFDEQYF.

J is TRBJ2-2 and V is TRBV7-6; unclear D gene. V lost 3 bases and J 2 bases, leaving 4 bases between the germline ends. The germline CDR1 and CDR2 sequences are SGHVS and FNYEAQ. The CDR3 has 13 amino acids. DNA of the CDR3: TGTGCCAGCAGCTTTACCAACACCGGGGAGCTGTTTTTT. Its translation: CASSFTNTGELFF. Full variable domain (remainder filled in from reference TRBV7-6 and TRBJ2-2): GAGVSQSPRYKVTKRGQDVALRCDPISGHVSLYWYRQALGQGPEFLTYFNYEAQQDKSGLPNDRFSAERPEGSISTLTIQRTEQRDSAMYRCASSFTNTGELFFGEGSRLTVL.

This chain connects TRBV6-5 to TRBJ1-6; weak D call: TRBD1 (6 bases). Germline V gene sequence: CDR1 MNHEY, CDR2 SVGAGI. The CDR3 sequence is 16 residues long. The V end was cut by 1 base, the J end by 9 bases, with 16 bases between. The CDR3 is CASSYFRGDFSSPLHF. The CDR3 DNA reads TGTGCCAGCAGTTACTTCAGGGGAGATTTTTCTTCACCCCTCCACTTT.

This chain links TRBV27 with TRBJ2-1, with D possibly TRBD2 on 6 matching bases. Germline V gene data show CDR1 as MNHEY and CDR2 as SMNVEV (reference sequence). This CDR3 comprises 14 residues. Trimming cost V 3 bases and J 4 bases, with 10 bases left between them. As DNA, the CDR3 is TGTGCCAGCAGTTTCCTAGCGCCTTACAATGAGCAGTTCTTC. Amino acid sequence: CASSFLAPYNEQFF.

V gene TRBV28 combines with J gene TRBJ1-5; D may be TRBD1 (6 bases). With 4 bases removed from V and 4 bases from J, the gap between germline ends came to 8 bases. Germline CDR1 and CDR2: MDHEN and SYDVKM. The CDR3 contains 13 residues. The CDR3 DNA reads as TGTGCCAGCAGTTGGACAGATAATCAGCCCCAGCATTTT. It codes for CASSWTDNQPQHF.

V and J are TRBV28 and TRBJ2-1; unclear D gene. Germline V lookup: CDR1 MDHEN, CDR2 SYDVKM. The V gene lost 2 bases and the J gene lost 7 bases, with 9 bases spanning the gap. The CDR3 spans 13 residues. The CDR3 spells CASSLSRLNEQFF. For the CDR3, the DNA is TGTGCCAGCAGTTTAAGTAGATTGAATGAGCAGTTCTTC.

J is TRBJ2-5 and V is TRBV2; maybe TRBD2 (7 bases). The V end was cut by 1 base, the J end by 2 bases, with 17 bases between. CDR3 size: 17 residues. Germline CDR1 reads SNHLY; CDR2 reads FYNNEI. CDR3 amino acids: CASSEGVGGAGQETQYF. In nucleotides, the CDR3 is TGTGCCAGCAGTGAAGGGGTAGGGGGGGCAGGACAAGAGACCCAGTACTTC. Using reference TRBV2 and TRBJ2-5 for the parts outside the CDR3, the full variable domain is EPEVTQTPSHQVTQMGQEVILRCVPISNHLYFYWYRQILGQKVEFLVSFYNNEISEKSEIFDDQFSVERPDGSNFTLKIRSTKLEDSAMYFCASSEGVGGAGQETQYFGPGTRLLVL.

As concerns this clone: At one end, the junction sequence differs from germline, possibly due to a read error. The CDR3 loop reads CASSLGQGVQPQHF. CDR3 DNA: TGCGCCAGCAGTTTGGGACAGGGTGTTCAGCCCCAGCATTTT. The rearrangement uses TRBV5-1 and TRBJ1-5, with 9 bases that match TRBD1. The germline gives CDR1 SGHRS, CDR2 YFSETQ. The CDR3 totals 14 residues.

The chain uses TRBV5-4 and TRBJ2-7; D is unclear. CDR1 and CDR2 (germline): SGHNT, YYREEE (reference sequence). This CDR3 contains 14 residues. V was trimmed by 4 bases and J by 7 bases, leaving 18 bases between them. CDR3 in amino acids: CASSPENKGLEQYF. CDR3 coding DNA: TGTGCCAGCAGCCCGGAGAATAAGGGTCTGGAGCAGTACTTC.

CDR3 nucleotide sequence: TGTGCCAGTACCTTGTACAGGGGTACTGAAGCTTTCTTT. Its translation: CASTLYRGTEAFF. The chain joins TRBV19 to TRBJ1-1, with 7 nucleotides matching TRBD1. The trim removed 7 bases at V and 5 bases at J, leaving 7 bases unmatched. Germline assignment: CDR1 LNHDA and CDR2 SQIVND (reference sequence). This CDR3 has 13 amino acids.

The chain joins TRBV27 to TRBJ1-1, with D perhaps TRBD1 (5 bases). Germline CDR1 is MNHEY and CDR2 is SMNVEV (reference sequence). The CDR3 runs 15 residues. Trimming shortened V by 0 bases and J by 2 bases, and 10 bases separated the two germline ends. CDR3 in amino acids: CASSLSGGGNTEAFF. Written as DNA, the CDR3 is TGTGCCAGCAGTTTATCGGGGGGGGGTAACACTGAAGCTTTCTTT.

The V gene is TRBV10-3, the J gene TRBJ2-7, with 11 bases fitting TRBD2. The junction had 15 bases not matched to a gene; V was cut back by 4 bases and J by 1 base. The germline gives CDR1 ENHRY, CDR2 SYGVKD. The CDR3 sequence is 19 residues long. CDR3: CAISGGPTSGDPGSYEQYF. In DNA form, the CDR3 reads TGTGCCATCAGTGGGGGCCCGACTAGCGGGGACCCTGGGTCCTACGAGCAGTACTTC.

The chain recombines TRBV9 with TRBJ2-1; no firm D call. V lost 4 bases to trimming and J lost 8 bases, with 10 bases between them. This CDR3 region has 12 residues. In germline, CDR1 is SGDLS, CDR2 YYNGEE. The DNA of the CDR3 is TGTGCCAGCAGCCGCGGCGGCGATGAGCAGTTCTTC. Residues: CASSRGGDEQFF.

The rearrangement links TRBV27 to TRBJ2-2; D possibly corresponds to TRBD1 (6 bases). Germline V lookup: CDR1 MNHEY, CDR2 SMNVEV (reference sequence). The CDR3 is 16 residues long. With 4 bases removed from V and 5 bases from J, the gap between germline ends came to 17 bases. The CDR3 DNA reads as TGTGCCAGCAGTTCAGGGGCCTCCGGCGGAACCGGGGAGCTGTTTTTT. The encoded protein is CASSSGASGGTGELFF.

In its sample, this clone was seen a few times. The chain joins TRBV29-1 to TRBJ1-1, with a weak D call TRBD1 (6 bases). The V gene's germline CDR1 is SQVTM and CDR2 ANQGSEA. V was clipped by 7 bases and J by 8 bases, with 11 bases between them. There are 10 residues in the CDR3. CDR3 DNA sequence: TGCAGCGCTGGGGGCAAGGAAGCTTTCTTT. Amino acids: CSAGGKEAFF.

This chain connects TRBV29-1 to TRBJ2-2; 7 bases map to TRBD1. The CDR3 has 15 residues. CDR1 is SQVTM and CDR2 is ANQGSEA in the germline V gene. After removal of 1 base from V and 5 bases from J, the junction contained 7 bases not matched to a gene. The CDR3 DNA follows: TGCAGCGTTGAAGTGTTGGACAGGACTACCGGGGAGCTGTTTTTT. Its translation: CSVEVLDRTTGELFF.

This clone was seen a handful of times. J is TRBJ1-2 and V is TRBV19, with D uncertain. Germline V gene data show CDR1 as LNHDA and CDR2 as SQIVND (reference sequence). The CDR3 contains 12 residues. V was shortened by 8 bases and J by 0 bases, with 7 bases between the two germline ends. CDR3 DNA sequence: TGTGCCAGTGAGAAGACTAACTATGGCTACACCTTC. Its translation: CASEKTNYGYTF.

This chain joins TRBV7-2 and TRBJ2-7; 7 bases are shared with TRBD2. The J segment lost 2 bases and the V segment lost 8 bases, leaving 12 bases of the junction unmatched. Per germline, CDR1 SGHTA and CDR2 FQGNSA. The CDR3 runs 15 residues. The CDR3 region is CASSPSSGSPYEQYF. The CDR3 DNA follows: TGTGCCAGCTCCCCCTCTAGCGGATCTCCCTACGAGCAGTACTTC.

The chain combines TRBV14 with TRBJ2-3; maybe TRBD1 (5 bases). CDR3 length: 17 amino acids. Germline assignment: CDR1 SGHDN and CDR2 FVKESK. The ends were cut back, 4 bases at V and 3 bases at J, with 20 bases in the middle. The CDR3 protein is CASSRLVGRVWTDTQYF. CDR3 DNA: TGTGCCAGCAGCCGTCTTGTTGGCAGGGTTTGGACAGATACGCAGTATTTT.

This clone was seen only once. The chain couples TRBV7-6 to TRBJ2-7; TRBD1 aligns across 10 bases. V lost 2 bases, J lost 5 bases, and 9 bases stayed unmatched. The germline V gene has CDR1 SGHVS and CDR2 FNYEAQ. The CDR3 extends over 16 amino acids. The DNA of the CDR3 is TGTGCCAGCAGCTTACGACAGACAGGGGGCTTCCACGAGCAGTACTTC. Amino acids: CASSLRQTGGFHEQYF.

The V gene is TRBV27, the J gene TRBJ2-7, with 10 bases lining up with TRBD1. Germline V lookup: CDR1 MNHEY, CDR2 SMNVEV (reference sequence). The CDR3 extends over 16 amino acids. After removal of 3 bases from V and 2 bases from J, the junction contained 7 bases not matched to a gene. The CDR3 nucleotides are TGTGCCAGCAGTTTTATACCGGGACAGGGGACCTACGAGCAGTACTTC. Amino acids: CASSFIPGQGTYEQYF.

This clone was seen a single time. The junction differs from germline at one of its ends, possibly a read error. V is TRBV29-1 and J is TRBJ2-1, with 7 positions matching TRBD2. Germline values: CDR1 SQVTM, CDR2 ANQGSEA. The length of the CDR3 is 11 residues. Here the CDR3 DNA reads TGCAGCGTTGTCTCCAGGGAGGGGACGGTCTTC. Translating gives CSVVSREGTVF.

This chain joins TRBV4-2 and TRBJ2-1; no clear D gene. This CDR3 spans 13 amino acids. Germline CDR1 reads LGHNA; CDR2 reads YNFKEQ. Trimming took 4 bases from V and 10 from J, leaving 14 bases between them. The CDR3 coding sequence is TGTGCCAGCAGCCTGTACACGCTAGGCGAGCAGTTCTTC. It yields the protein CASSLYTLGEQFF.

DNA of the CDR3: TGTGCCAGCAGTTCCGGGACAGGGCCCTCCTACGAGCAGTACTTC. Translation gives CASSSGTGPSYEQYF. V and J are TRBV6-6 and TRBJ2-7; 9 nucleotides match TRBD1. Losses at the gene ends were 4 bases for V and 0 bases for J; bases not matched to a gene: 4. The CDR3 consists of 15 residues. CDR1 MNHNY and CDR2 SVGAGI come from the germline V gene (reference sequence).

This chain links TRBV9 with TRBJ2-5; no reliable D call. V lost 3 bases and J lost 0, with 15 bases in between. The CDR3 extends over 16 amino acids. CDR1 is SGDLS, CDR2 YYNGEE, per germline. The CDR3 nucleotides read TGTGCCAGCAGCGAGGCGGACGTTAAGTACCAAGAGACCCAGTACTTC. Translated, it gives CASSEADVKYQETQYF.

The chain joins TRBV7-3 to TRBJ2-3; 7 nucleotides agree with TRBD2. CDR1 and CDR2 from the germline V gene are SGHTA and FQGTGA. This CDR3 is built from 14 residues. The V segment lost 2 bases and the J segment 2 bases; nucleotides outside the gene matches: 1. This CDR3 is CASSLAGDTDTQYF. CDR3 bases: TGTGCCAGCAGCTTAGCGGGGGACACAGATACGCAGTATTTT.

The chain has TRBV25-1 and TRBJ2-5, with D possibly TRBD1 on 5 matching bases. Trimming shortened V by 9 bases and J by 0 bases, and 14 bases separated the two germline ends. The length of the CDR3 is 14 residues. Germline V lookup: CDR1 MGHDK, CDR2 SYGVNS. Here the CDR3 reads CASAETEYQETQYF. The CDR3 region has the DNA TGTGCCAGTGCCGAGACAGAGTACCAAGAGACCCAGTACTTC.

J is TRBJ2-7 and V is TRBV5-6; D could derive from TRBD1 or TRBD2 (5 bases each). Germline V CDR1 and CDR2: SGHDT, YYEEEE. V gave up 1 base and J gave up 2 bases, with 16 bases separating them. The CDR3 consists of 16 residues. The CDR3 sequence is CASSLSGPLSPYEQYF. The CDR3 coding sequence is TGTGCCAGCAGCTTGTCGGGACCACTATCACCCTACGAGCAGTACTTC.

This chain uses TRBV4-3 with TRBJ1-1; 8 bases match TRBD1. V lost 0 bases, J lost 4 bases, and 4 bases stayed unmatched. Germline V gives CDR1 LGHNA, CDR2 YSLEER. CDR3 length: 15 residues. The CDR3, as DNA: TGCGCCAGCAGCCAAGACAGGGGGCTCGGCACTGAAGCTTTCTTT. As protein: CASSQDRGLGTEAFF.